The source of this T cell receptor (beta chain) is a study of T cells of healthy individuals. This clonotype was recorded at least ten times. TCRdb redid the calling of the 5' RACE reads with MiXCR, one entry per CDR3 protein. The sample yields about 41,000 distinct CDR3 sequences, about 4.5% seen once. Per germline, CDR1 MGHRA and CDR2 YSYEKL. V lost 0 bases and J 5 bases, leaving 11 bases between the germline ends. The CDR3 loop spans 14 amino acids. The chain couples TRBV4-1 to TRBJ2-7; D is unresolved. This sequence was found in a human donor in good health. The CDR3 DNA sequence: TGCGCCAGCAGCCAAGAAGGGTTAAGGCACGAGCAGTACTTC. It codes for CASSQEGLRHEQYF.